The subject of this entry is one T cell receptor beta chain. These data are taken from a study of blood T cell repertoires in COVID-19. Across the study: The study drew acute and convalescent COVID-19 samples from the United States, Italy and Spain.

This CDR3 region has 14 residues. Trimming took off 4 bases at V and 0 bases at J, with 7 bases between the two ends. Germline V gives CDR1 LGHDT, CDR2 YNNKEL (reference sequence). Authors' methods: By means of reference gene primer amplification, nucleated cell counts were estimated. TCRdb keeps only in-frame clones here, not all; method: immunoSEQ multiplex PCR. V, J and clone size derive from that table, while D and trimming were established from the DNA sequence. Of some 87,000 clones in the sample, 87% were seen once. The V and J genes are TRBV3-1 (or the pseudogene TRBV3-2) and TRBJ1-5; maybe TRBD1 (5 bases). Material for sequencing was peripheral blood. The origin of this receptor is a human donor in a cohort sampled during active COVID-19. DNA for the CDR3: TGTGCCAGCAGCCCGGGACTTAGCAATCAGCCCCAGCATTTT. Its protein product is CASSPGLSNQPQHF.